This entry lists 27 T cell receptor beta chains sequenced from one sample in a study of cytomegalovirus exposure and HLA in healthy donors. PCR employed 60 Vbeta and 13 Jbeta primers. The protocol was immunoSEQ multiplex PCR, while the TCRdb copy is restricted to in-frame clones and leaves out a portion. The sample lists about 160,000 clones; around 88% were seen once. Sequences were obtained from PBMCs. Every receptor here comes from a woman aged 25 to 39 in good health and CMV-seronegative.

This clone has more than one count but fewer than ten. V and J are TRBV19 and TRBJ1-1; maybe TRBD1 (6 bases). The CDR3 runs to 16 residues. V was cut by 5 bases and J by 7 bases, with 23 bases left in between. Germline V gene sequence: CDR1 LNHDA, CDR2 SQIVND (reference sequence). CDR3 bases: TGTGCCAGTAGTCCCCGACAGGTGAAGAGGCTAGGTGAAGCTTTCTTT. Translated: CASSPRQVKRLGEAFF.

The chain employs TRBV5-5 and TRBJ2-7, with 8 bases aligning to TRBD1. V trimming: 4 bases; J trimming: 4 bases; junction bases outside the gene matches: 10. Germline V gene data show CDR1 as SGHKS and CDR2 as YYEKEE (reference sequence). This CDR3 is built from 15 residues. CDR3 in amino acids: CASSQNRQGLYEQYF. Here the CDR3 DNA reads TGTGCCAGCAGCCAAAACCGACAGGGGTTGTACGAGCAGTACTTC.

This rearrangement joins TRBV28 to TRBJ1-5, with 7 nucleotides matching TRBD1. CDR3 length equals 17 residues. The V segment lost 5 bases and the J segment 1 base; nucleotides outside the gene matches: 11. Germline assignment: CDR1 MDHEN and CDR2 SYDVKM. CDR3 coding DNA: TGTGCCAGCAGTGACCTAAGGGGGCAGGGCAGCAATCAGCCCCAGCATTTT. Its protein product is CASSDLRGQGSNQPQHF.

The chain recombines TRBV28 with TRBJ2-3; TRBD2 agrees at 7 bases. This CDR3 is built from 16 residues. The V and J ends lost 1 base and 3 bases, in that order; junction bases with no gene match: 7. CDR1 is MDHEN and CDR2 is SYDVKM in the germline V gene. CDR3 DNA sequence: TGTGCCAGCAGTTTATTAGCGGGTTTTGGGACAGATACGCAGTATTTT. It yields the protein CASSLLAGFGTDTQYF.

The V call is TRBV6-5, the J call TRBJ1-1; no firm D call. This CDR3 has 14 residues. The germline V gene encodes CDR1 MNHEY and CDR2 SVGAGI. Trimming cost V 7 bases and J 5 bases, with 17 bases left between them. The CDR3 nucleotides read TGTGCCAGCAAAACCCCGGGGTCGTTGACTGAAGCTTTCTTT. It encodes CASKTPGSLTEAFF.

The CDR3 loop is CASSRQGASTDTQYF. Written as DNA, the CDR3 is TGTGCCAGCAGTCGACAGGGGGCAAGCACAGATACGCAGTATTTT. The J gene is TRBJ2-3, the V gene TRBV27; 10 bases align to TRBD1. In germline, CDR1 is MNHEY, CDR2 SMNVEV (reference sequence). V lost 5 bases, J lost 0 bases, and 2 bases stayed unmatched. This CDR3 comprises 15 residues.

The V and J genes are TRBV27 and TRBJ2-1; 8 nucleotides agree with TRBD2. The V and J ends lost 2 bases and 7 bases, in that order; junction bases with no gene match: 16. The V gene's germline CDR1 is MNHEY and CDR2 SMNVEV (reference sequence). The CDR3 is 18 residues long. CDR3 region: CASSLLAGLDPDANEQFF. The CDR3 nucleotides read TGTGCCAGCAGTTTACTAGCGGGCCTTGACCCAGATGCGAATGAGCAGTTCTTC.

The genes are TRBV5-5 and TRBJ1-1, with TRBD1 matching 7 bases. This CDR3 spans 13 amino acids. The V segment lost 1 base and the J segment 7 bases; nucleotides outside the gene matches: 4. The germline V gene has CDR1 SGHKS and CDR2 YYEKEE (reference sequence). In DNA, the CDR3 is TGTGCCAGCAGCTTGTACAGGGGTAATGAAGCTTTCTTT. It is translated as CASSLYRGNEAFF.

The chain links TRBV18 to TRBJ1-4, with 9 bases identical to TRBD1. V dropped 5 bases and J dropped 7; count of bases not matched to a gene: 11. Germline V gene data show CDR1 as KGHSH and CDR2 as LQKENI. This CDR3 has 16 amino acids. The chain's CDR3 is CASSITQGARREKLFF. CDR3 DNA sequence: TGTGCCAGCTCAATCACACAGGGGGCGAGGCGTGAAAAACTGTTTTTT.

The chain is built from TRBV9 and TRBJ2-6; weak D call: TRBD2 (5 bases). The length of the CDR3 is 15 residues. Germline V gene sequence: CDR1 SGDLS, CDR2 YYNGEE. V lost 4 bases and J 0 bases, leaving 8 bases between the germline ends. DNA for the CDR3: TGTGCCAGCAGCCCCCGGGGCTCTGGGGCCAACGTCCTGACTTTC. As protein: CASSPRGSGANVLTF.

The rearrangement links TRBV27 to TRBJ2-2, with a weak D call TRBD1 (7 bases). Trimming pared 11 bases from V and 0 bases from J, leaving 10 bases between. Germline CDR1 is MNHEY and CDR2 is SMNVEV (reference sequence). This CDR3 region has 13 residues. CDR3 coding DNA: TGTGCCGCGGGGACAGCGAACACCGGGGAGCTGTTTTTT. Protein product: CAAGTANTGELFF.

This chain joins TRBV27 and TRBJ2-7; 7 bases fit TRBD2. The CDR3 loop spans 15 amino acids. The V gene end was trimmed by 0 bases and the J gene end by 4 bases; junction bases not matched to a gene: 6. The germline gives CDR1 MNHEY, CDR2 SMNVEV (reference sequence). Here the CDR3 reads CASSLSRGGSYEQYF. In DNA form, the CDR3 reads TGTGCCAGCAGTTTATCCCGGGGCGGGAGTTACGAGCAGTACTTC.

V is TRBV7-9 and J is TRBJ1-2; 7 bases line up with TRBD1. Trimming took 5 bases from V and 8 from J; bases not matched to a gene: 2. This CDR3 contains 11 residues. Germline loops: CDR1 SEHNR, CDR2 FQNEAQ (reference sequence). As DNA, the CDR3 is TGTGCCAGCAGCATGGGACAGGGCTACACCTTC. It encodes CASSMGQGYTF.

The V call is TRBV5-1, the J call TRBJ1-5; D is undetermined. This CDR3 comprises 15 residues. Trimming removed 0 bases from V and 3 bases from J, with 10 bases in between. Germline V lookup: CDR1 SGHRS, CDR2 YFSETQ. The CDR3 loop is CASSLDPGNNQPQHF. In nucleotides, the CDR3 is TGCGCCAGCAGCTTGGACCCGGGAAACAATCAGCCCCAGCATTTT.

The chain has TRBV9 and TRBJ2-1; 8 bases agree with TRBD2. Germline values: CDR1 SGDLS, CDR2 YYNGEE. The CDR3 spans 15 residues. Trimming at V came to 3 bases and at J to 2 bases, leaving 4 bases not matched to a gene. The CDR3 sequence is CASSGSRGAYNEQFF. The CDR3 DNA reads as TGTGCCAGCAGCGGGTCGCGGGGGGCCTACAATGAGCAGTTCTTC. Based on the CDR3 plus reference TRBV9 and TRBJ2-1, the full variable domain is DSGVTQTPKHLITATGQRVTLRCSPRSGDLSVYWYQQSLDQGLQFLIQYYNGEERAKGNILERFSAQQFPDLHSELNLSSLELGDSALYFCASSGSRGAYNEQFFGPGTRLTVL.

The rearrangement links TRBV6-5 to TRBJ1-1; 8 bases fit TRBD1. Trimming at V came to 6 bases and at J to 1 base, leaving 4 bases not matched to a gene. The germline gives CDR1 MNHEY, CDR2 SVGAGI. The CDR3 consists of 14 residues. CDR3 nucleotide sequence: TGTGCCAGCAGGGGGGACAGGAGGAACACTGAAGCTTTCTTT. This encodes CASRGDRRNTEAFF.

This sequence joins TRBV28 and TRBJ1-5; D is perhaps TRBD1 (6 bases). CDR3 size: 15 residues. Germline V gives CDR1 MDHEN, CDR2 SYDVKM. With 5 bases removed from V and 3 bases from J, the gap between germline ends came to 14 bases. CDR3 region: CASSTHGDNNQPQHF. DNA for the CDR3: TGTGCCAGCAGTACACATGGGGACAACAATCAGCCCCAGCATTTT. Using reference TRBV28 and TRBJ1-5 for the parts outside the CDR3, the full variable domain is DVKVTQSSRYLVKRTGEKVFLECVQDMDHENMFWYRQDPGLGLRLIYFSYDVKMKEKGDIPEGYSVSREKKERFSLILESASTNQTSMYLCASSTHGDNNQPQHFGDGTRLSIL.

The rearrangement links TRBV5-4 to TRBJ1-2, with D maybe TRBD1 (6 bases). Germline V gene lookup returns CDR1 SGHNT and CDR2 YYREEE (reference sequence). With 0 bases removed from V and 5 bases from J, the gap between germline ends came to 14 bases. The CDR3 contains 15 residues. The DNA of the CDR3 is TGTGCCAGCAGCTTGGAGGGCAGGGGCGAATATGGCTACACCTTC. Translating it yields CASSLEGRGEYGYTF.

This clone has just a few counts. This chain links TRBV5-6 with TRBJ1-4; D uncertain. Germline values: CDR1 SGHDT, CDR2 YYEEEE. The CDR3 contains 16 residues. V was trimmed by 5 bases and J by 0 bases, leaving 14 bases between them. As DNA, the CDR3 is TGTGCCAGCAGGAATCGTGTAGGAGCAACTAATGAAAAACTGTTTTTT. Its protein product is CASRNRVGATNEKLFF.

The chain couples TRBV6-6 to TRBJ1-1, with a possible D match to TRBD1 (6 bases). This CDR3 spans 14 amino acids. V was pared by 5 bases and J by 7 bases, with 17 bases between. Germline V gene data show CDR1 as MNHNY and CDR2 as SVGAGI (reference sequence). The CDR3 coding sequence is TGTGCCAGCAGTCTTGACAGGTTGACGAATGAAGCTTTCTTT. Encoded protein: CASSLDRLTNEAFF.

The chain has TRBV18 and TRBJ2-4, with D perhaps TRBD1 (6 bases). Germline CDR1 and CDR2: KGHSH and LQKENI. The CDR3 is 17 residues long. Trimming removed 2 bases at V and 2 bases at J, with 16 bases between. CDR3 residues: CASSPRSQGLTKNIQYF. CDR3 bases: TGTGCCAGCTCACCAAGGAGCCAGGGGCTGACCAAAAACATTCAGTACTTC.

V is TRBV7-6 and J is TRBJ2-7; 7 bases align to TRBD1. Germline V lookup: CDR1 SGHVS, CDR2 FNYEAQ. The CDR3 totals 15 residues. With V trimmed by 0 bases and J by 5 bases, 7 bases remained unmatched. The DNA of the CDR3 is TGTGCCAGCAGCTTAGCGGCAGGGGGAAGGCACGAGCAGTACTTC. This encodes CASSLAAGGRHEQYF.

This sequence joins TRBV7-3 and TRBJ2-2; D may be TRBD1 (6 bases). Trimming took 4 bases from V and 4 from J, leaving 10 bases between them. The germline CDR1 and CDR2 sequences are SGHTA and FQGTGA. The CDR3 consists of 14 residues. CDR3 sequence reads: CASSSQGITGELFF. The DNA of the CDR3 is TGTGCCAGCAGCTCACAGGGTATCACCGGGGAGCTGTTTTTT.

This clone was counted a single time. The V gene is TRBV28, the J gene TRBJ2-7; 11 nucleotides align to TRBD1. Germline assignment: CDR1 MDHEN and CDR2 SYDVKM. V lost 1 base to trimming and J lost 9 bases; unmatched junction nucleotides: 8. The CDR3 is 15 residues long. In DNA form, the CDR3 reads TGTGCCAGCAGTTTATCCGGGACAGGGGGGGCCGGGCAGTACTTC. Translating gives CASSLSGTGGAGQYF.

CDR3 sequence: CASRPTPGQGSHGYTF. The CDR3 nucleotides are TGCGCCAGCAGGCCCACCCCGGGACAGGGGAGCCATGGCTACACCTTC. This rearrangement joins TRBV4-1 to TRBJ1-2, with 10 bases aligning to TRBD1. CDR1 MGHRA and CDR2 YSYEKL come from the germline V gene. The junction had 13 bases not matched to a gene; V was cut back by 6 bases and J by 6 bases. This CDR3 comprises 16 residues.

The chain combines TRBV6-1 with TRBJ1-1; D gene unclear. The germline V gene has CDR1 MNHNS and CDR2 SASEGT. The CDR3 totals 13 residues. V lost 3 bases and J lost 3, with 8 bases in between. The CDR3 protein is CASSDLGDTEAFF. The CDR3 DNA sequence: TGTGCCAGCAGTGATCTGGGAGACACTGAAGCTTTCTTT.

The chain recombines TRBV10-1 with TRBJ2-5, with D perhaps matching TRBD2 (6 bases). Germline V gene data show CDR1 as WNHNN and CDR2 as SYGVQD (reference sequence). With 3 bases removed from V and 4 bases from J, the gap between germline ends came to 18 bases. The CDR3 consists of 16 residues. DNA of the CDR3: TGCGCCAGCAGTGACTTCGACTCACCCGGGGGAGAGACCCAGTACTTC. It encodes CASSDFDSPGGETQYF.